The 17 T cell receptor beta chains below come from one sample, sequenced in a study of yellow fever vaccine responses in identical twins. Each CDR3 protein gets one entry after TCRdb re-called the RT-PCR reads with MiXCR. Of tens of thousands of distinct CDR3 sequences detected, roughly 73% appear once; the ten largest clones hold about 5%. The source was T cells from blood (PBMCs), unsorted or a sorted subset (not recorded which), collected before or after yellow fever vaccination (not recorded which). The receptors here all came from a woman aged 18-29 years who received the yellow fever vaccine.

This chain joins TRBV10-3 and TRBJ2-7; possible D gene TRBD2, 7 bases. Trimming cost V 0 bases and J 2 bases, with 11 bases left between them. Germline values: CDR1 ENHRY, CDR2 SYGVKD. This CDR3 is built from 15 residues. The CDR3 loop reads CAISESKGGPYEQYV. The CDR3 DNA sequence: TGTGCCATCAGTGAGTCGAAGGGGGGGCCCTACGAGCAGTACGTC.

The chain is built from TRBV5-6 and TRBJ1-1; unclear D gene. Germline CDR1 and CDR2: SGHDT and YYEEEE. V lost 4 bases and J 6 bases, leaving 19 bases between the germline ends. The CDR3 consists of 15 residues. The DNA of the CDR3 is TGTGCCAGCAGCATTCGACACCTCGGATTTGCTGAAGCTTTCTTT. It codes for CASSIRHLGFAEAFF. The whole variable domain, filled in from reference TRBV5-6 and TRBJ1-1, reads DAGVTQSPTHLIKTRGQQVTLRCSPKSGHDTVSWYQQALGQGPQFIFQYYEEEERQRGNFPDRFSGHQFPNYSSELNVNALLLGDSALYLCASSIRHLGFAEAFFGQGTRLTVV.

The chain is built from TRBV10-3 and TRBJ2-3; D is unclear. Per the germline V gene, CDR1 is ENHRY and CDR2 is SYGVKD. V lost 2 bases and J lost 2, with 14 bases in between. The CDR3 spans 16 residues. CDR3 residues: CAISERTSRVTDTQYF. The CDR3 nucleotides are TGTGCCATCAGTGAGCGAACCTCACGAGTCACAGATACGCAGTATTTT.

The chain recombines TRBV10-3 with TRBJ2-3, with 10 bases aligning to TRBD1. The CDR3 runs to 19 residues. Germline V gene sequence: CDR1 ENHRY, CDR2 SYGVKD. Trimming cost V 3 bases and J 2 bases; bases outside gene matches: 14. The CDR3 here is CAISDRTMTGGRSTDTQYF. The CDR3 DNA is TGTGCCATCAGTGACCGGACCATGACAGGGGGCCGCTCCACAGATACGCAGTATTTT.

The J gene is TRBJ2-5, the V gene TRBV18; D remains unclear. Germline-derived CDR1 and CDR2 are KGHSH and LQKENI. The CDR3 contains 12 residues. Trimming shortened V by 0 bases and J by 5 bases, and 4 bases separated the two germline ends. The CDR3 DNA reads TGTGCCAGCTCACCACCCCGGGAGACCCAGTACTTC. This translates into CASSPPRETQYF.

In nucleotides, the CDR3 is TGTGCCAGCACTGATAGCGGGAGGCCCTACAATGAGCAGTTCTTC. As protein: CASTDSGRPYNEQFF. This chain connects TRBV6-1 to TRBJ2-1; TRBD2 agrees at 10 bases. The CDR3 has 15 amino acids. Germline V gene sequence: CDR1 MNHNS, CDR2 SASEGT. After removal of 7 bases from V and 2 bases from J, the junction contained 5 bases not matched to a gene.

The chain recombines TRBV11-2 with TRBJ2-3; D is unresolved. The CDR3 extends over 14 amino acids. Trimming left V 4 bases short and J 0 bases short, with 8 bases between. Germline V gene sequence: CDR1 SGHAT, CDR2 FQNNGV. CDR3 protein: CASSSRTSTDTQYF. The CDR3 bases are TGTGCCAGCAGCTCAAGAACTAGCACAGATACGCAGTATTTT. Together with reference TRBV11-2 and TRBJ2-3, the CDR3 gives the full variable domain: EAGVAQSPRYKIIEKRQSVAFWCNPISGHATLYWYQQILGQGPKLLIQFQNNGVVDDSQLPKDRFSAERLKGVDSTLKIQPAKLEDSAVYLCASSSRTSTDTQYFGPGTRLTVL.

CDR3 sequence (DNA): TGTGCCAGCACCTTGACAGGGACCTACGAGCAGTACTTC. It yields the protein CASTLTGTYEQYF. The chain has TRBV11-1 and TRBJ2-7, with TRBD1 identical over 7 bases. The CDR3 runs 13 residues. V was clipped by 7 bases and J by 2 bases; unmatched bases: 5. Germline V CDR1 and CDR2: SGHAT, FQDESV (reference sequence).

V is TRBV2 and J is TRBJ1-2; D gene uncertain. The germline V gene has CDR1 SNHLY and CDR2 FYNNEI. The CDR3 is 11 amino acids. The V end lost 7 bases, the J end lost 8 bases, and 11 bases lay between the germline ends. CDR3 region: CASTPSEGYTF. The CDR3 DNA reads TGTGCCAGCACTCCCAGCGAGGGCTACACCTTC.

This clonotype was detected only once. The chain combines TRBV20-1 with TRBJ2-7; 8 positions agree with TRBD1. J was trimmed by 3 bases and V by 5 bases; bases with no gene match: 3. This CDR3 has 12 residues. Looked up from germline, CDR1 is DFQATT and CDR2 is SNEGSKA (reference sequence). Here the CDR3 DNA reads TGCAGTGCTCTTGGACAGGGCTACGAGCAGTACGTC. Its translation: CSALGQGYEQYV.

J is TRBJ1-5 and V is TRBV13; no clear D gene. The V gene lost 7 bases and the J gene lost 0 bases, with 10 bases spanning the gap. The germline gives CDR1 PRHDT, CDR2 FYEKMQ (reference sequence). The CDR3 spans 14 residues. The CDR3 loop is CASNQRYSNQPQHF. The CDR3 DNA is TGTGCCAGCAACCAGCGGTATAGCAATCAGCCCCAGCATTTT.

V usage is TRBV4-1 and J usage is TRBJ1-1; D is ambiguous. Germline V gene data show CDR1 as MGHRA and CDR2 as YSYEKL. This CDR3 spans 14 amino acids. Deletions cut 1 base from V and 7 bases from J, with 13 bases between. The CDR3 DNA follows: TGCGCCAGCAGCCAAGCTGGGTCGATTGGTGAAGCTTTCTTT. Translation gives CASSQAGSIGEAFF.

The rearrangement joins TRBV12-3 or TRBV12-4 to TRBJ1-1, with no clear D. Trimming stripped 6 bases from V and 3 bases from J, with 5 bases between. The CDR3 consists of 11 residues. CDR3 amino acids: CASRVDTEAFF. The CDR3 DNA reads TGTGCCAGCAGGGTGGACACTGAAGCTTTCTTT.

There are a few counts of this clonotype. The chain recombines TRBV13 with TRBJ2-1, with D possibly being TRBD2 (5 bases). The CDR3 is 14 amino acids. The V gene lost 7 bases and the J gene lost 0 bases, with 10 bases spanning the gap. The germline gives CDR1 PRHDT, CDR2 FYEKMQ (reference sequence). The CDR3 bases are TGTGCCAGCAAGTTTGGGAGCTCCTACAATGAGCAGTTCTTC. It encodes CASKFGSSYNEQFF.

The genes are TRBV4-1 and TRBJ1-1; no firm D call. The V and J ends lost 4 bases and 1 base respectively, with 16 bases between them. This CDR3 region has 16 residues. The germline CDR1 and CDR2 sequences are MGHRA and YSYEKL. This CDR3 is CASSPPGPNQNTEAFF. The CDR3 bases are TGCGCCAGCAGCCCCCCCGGGCCAAACCAGAACACTGAAGCTTTCTTT.

This sequence joins TRBV5-1 and TRBJ1-1; no firm D call. V was trimmed by 0 bases and J by 1 base, leaving 7 bases between them. Germline-derived CDR1 and CDR2 are SGHRS and YFSETQ. The CDR3 sequence is 14 residues long. In nucleotides, the CDR3 is TGCGCCAGCAGCTTGGACAGAACGAACACTGAAGCTTTCTTT. It specifies CASSLDRTNTEAFF. Full variable domain (outside the CDR3, taken from reference TRBV5-1 and TRBJ1-1): KAGVTQTPRYLIKTRGQQVTLSCSPISGHRSVSWYQQTPGQGLQFLFEYFSETQRNKGNFPGRFSGRQFSNSRSEMNVSTLELGDSALYLCASSLDRTNTEAFFGQGTRLTVV.

This chain joins TRBV5-1 and TRBJ2-4; 7 positions match TRBD1. Trimming removed 4 bases from V and 5 bases from J; junction bases left unmatched: 12. CDR3 length equals 16 residues. In germline, CDR1 is SGHRS, CDR2 YFSETQ. CDR3: CASSPRTGTDENIQYF. The CDR3 DNA follows: TGCGCCAGCAGCCCTAGGACCGGGACAGATGAAAACATTCAGTACTTC. Together with reference TRBV5-1 and TRBJ2-4, the CDR3 gives the full variable domain: KAGVTQTPRYLIKTRGQQVTLSCSPISGHRSVSWYQQTPGQGLQFLFEYFSETQRNKGNFPGRFSGRQFSNSRSEMNVSTLELGDSALYLCASSPRTGTDENIQYFGAGTRLSVL.